This TCR beta chain comes out of a study of blood T cell repertoires in COVID-19. Followed over time, Seattle patients had been enrolled while infection was active. In the study's own analysis: Scientists estimated how many nucleated cells there were by amplifying reference gene primers. The table came from immunoSEQ multiplex PCR; TCRdb's copy has only in-frame clones and leaves some out. D and trimming come from the DNA, and the V and J calls and clone size come from that table. The table lists more than 250,000 clones, 85% to 90% of them singletons. Trimming took 8 bases from V and 3 from J, leaving 17 bases between them. The CDR3 runs to 14 residues. Germline V gives CDR1 WSHSY, CDR2 SAAADI.

The specimen sequenced was peripheral blood. This clonotype was sampled from a woman in her forties or fifties with COVID-19, enrolled during active disease. This chain uses TRBV10-2 with TRBJ2-7; a possible D gene is TRBD1 (6 bases). CDR3 residues: CASQDRTRLYEQYF. In DNA form, the CDR3 reads TGCGCCAGCCAAGACAGGACCCGCCTCTACGAGCAGTACTTC.